This T cell receptor beta chain was recorded in a study of cytomegalovirus exposure and HLA in healthy donors. Study context: Earlier, approximately 190 million T cells were analyzed, and about 120 million unique TCR beta sequences were found among them.

This clone has just a few counts. Its antigen remains unidentified. In the PCR, 60 Vbeta and 13 Jbeta primers were used. The table came from immunoSEQ multiplex PCR; TCRdb's copy has only in-frame clones and leaves some out. The table lists a few hundred thousand clones, 70% to 85% of them singletons, with 0.58% in the top ten. Points from the study as a whole: Highly shared sequence variants in one cluster were likely a sequencing artifact. Trimming of TCR beta V- and J-genes showed a link, identified in a later analysis, to a missense DCLRE1C variant. Several of the most significant clusters appeared, in a later analysis, to be linked to common viral pathogens.

This TCR derives from a middle-aged woman in good health and CMV-seronegative. Sequenced: PBMCs.

CDR3 protein: CASSFGTGIYEQYF. In nucleotides, the CDR3 is TGTGCCAGCAGCTTCGGGACAGGCATCTACGAGCAGTACTTC. This rearrangement joins TRBV7-8 to TRBJ2-7; 8 bases fit TRBD1. With 3 bases clipped from V and 3 bases from J, the junction kept 4 bases outside the gene matches. The length of the CDR3 is 14 residues. The germline V gene encodes CDR1 SGHVS and CDR2 FQNEAQ.